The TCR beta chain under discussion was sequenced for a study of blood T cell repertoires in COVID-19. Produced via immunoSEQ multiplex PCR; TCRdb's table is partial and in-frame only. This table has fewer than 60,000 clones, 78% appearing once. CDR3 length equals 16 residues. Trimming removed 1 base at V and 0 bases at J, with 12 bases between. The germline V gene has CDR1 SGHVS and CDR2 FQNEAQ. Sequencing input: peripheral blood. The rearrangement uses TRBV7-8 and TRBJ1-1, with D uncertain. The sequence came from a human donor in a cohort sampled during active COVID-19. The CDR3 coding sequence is TGTGCCAGCAGCTTAGTGTGGCTCGGAGTGAACACTGAAGCTTTCTTT. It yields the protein CASSLVWLGVNTEAFF. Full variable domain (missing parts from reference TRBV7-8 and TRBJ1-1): GAGVSQSPRYKVAKRGQDVALRCDPISGHVSLFWYQQALGQGPEFLTYFQNEAQLDKSGLPSDRFFAERPEGSVSTLKIQRTQQEDSAVYLCASSLVWLGVNTEAFFGQGTRLTVV.